Listed below are T cell receptor beta chains from one sample, sequenced in a study of HIV-infected patients and healthy controls. TCRdb recomputed calls from the 5' RACE reads with MiXCR, one row per CDR3 protein. The profile shows 3,500 to 5,500 distinct CDR3 sequences, less than 6.5% of them singletons. The input for sequencing was blood, taken during antiretroviral therapy. The receptors here all came from an adult with HIV infection. The CDR3 runs from the conserved cysteine through the conserved F or W. Each record gives: clone size, J gene, D gene, V gene, CDR3 DNA, CDR3 protein. D genes are given only for firm matches. A clone size is listed for some rows: how often the clone was seen (once, few, many), or a class if it is expanded.

medium-sized TRBJ2-7 TRBD2 TRBV6-5 TGTGCCAGCAGTTCCCTAAAGGGACTAGCCGCCTACGAGCAGTACTTC CASSSLKGLAAYEQYF
medium-sized TRBJ2-3 - TRBV5-6 TGTGCCAGCAGCTTAGCGACAGATACGCAGTATTTT CASSLATDTQYF
medium-sized TRBJ1-5 - TRBV6-1 TGTGCCAGCAGAGGAGAGGGGGTCCCTCAGCCCCAGCATTTT CASRGEGVPQPQHF
many TRBJ1-5 - TRBV7-9 TGTGCCAGCAGCGGGGGGGGAGCGAGCAATCAGCCCCAGCATTTT CASSGGGASNQPQHF
large TRBJ1-2 - TRBV5-1 TGCGCCAGCAGCTCCGAACCGGGATCCGCTGGTGGCTACACCTTC CASSSEPGSAGGYTF
medium-sized TRBJ1-1 - TRBV28 TGTGCCGGGACTATCCGGGGGAGGCCGAACACTGAAGCTTTCTTT CAGTIRGRPNTEAFF
many TRBJ2-7 - TRBV28 TGTGCCAGCAGTTTATACTCCTACGAGCAGTACTTC CASSLYSYEQYF
many TRBJ2-1 - TRBV6-1 TGTGCCAGCAGTAGAGCGGGCGATTCCTACAATGAGCAGTTCTTC CASSRAGDSYNEQFF
- TRBJ2-2 - TRBV5-4 TGTGCCAGCAGCCAAGGGGTTTTGAACACCGGGGAGCTGTTTTTT CASSQGVLNTGELFF
medium-sized TRBJ2-3 TRBD1 TRBV5-1 TGCGCCAGCAGCGCCGAACAGACAGGGGGCAGAGATACGCAGTATTTT CASSAEQTGGRDTQYF
medium-sized TRBJ1-5 TRBD1 TRBV29-1 TGCAGCGCCGGGGACAGGGTTAATCAGCCCCAGCATTTT CSAGDRVNQPQHF
few TRBJ2-1 - TRBV7-2 TGTGCCAGCAGCGCCTCCGGGAATGAGCAGTTCTTC CASSASGNEQFF
many TRBJ2-2 - TRBV9 TGTGCCAGCAGCGACCCCCGGGACACCGGGGAGCTGTTTTTT CASSDPRDTGELFF
medium-sized TRBJ1-1 TRBD1 TRBV3-1 TGTGCCAGCAGCCCGTCCGGGGGACAGGGTTCGACTGAAGCTTTCTTT CASSPSGGQGSTEAFF
medium-sized TRBJ1-2 - TRBV20-1 TGCAGTGCCCAGAGCTTGATTTATGGCTACACCTTC CSAQSLIYGYTF
medium-sized TRBJ2-3 - TRBV9 TGTGCCAGCAGCGTTAGCGGAGATAACACAGATACGCAGTATTTT CASSVSGDNTDTQYF
medium-sized TRBJ1-1 TRBD1 TRBV10-3 TGTGCCATCGGGACAGGGGTTGAAGCTTTCTTT CAIGTGVEAFF
medium-sized TRBJ2-1 - TRBV5-1 TGCGCCAGCAGCTTGGAAGGCGGGGCCAACAATGAGCAGTTCTTC CASSLEGGANNEQFF
medium-sized TRBJ2-7 TRBD1 TRBV28 TGTGCCAGCAGTTTGGCCCCGGGACAGAACGAGCAGTACTTC CASSLAPGQNEQYF
few TRBJ1-4 TRBD1 TRBV5-6 TGTGCCAGCAACTGGGGACAGCAAAATGCAACTAATGAAAAACTGTTTTTT CASNWGQQNATNEKLFF
many TRBJ2-3 - TRBV28 TGTGCCAGCAGTTCGCGTACAGATACGCAGTATTTT CASSSRTDTQYF
many TRBJ1-5 - TRBV11-2 TGTGCCAGCAGCCTCACGGGGGGCGGTCAGCCCCAGCATTTT CASSLTGGGQPQHF
many TRBJ1-4 TRBD1 TRBV20-1 TGCAGTGCTAGACCGCGACAGGGACTACTGTTTTTT CSARPRQGLLFF
- TRBJ1-1 - TRBV12-3/TRBV12-4 TGTGCCAGCAGGGGGGACGGGGATGCTGAAGCTTTCTTT CASRGDGDAEAFF
many TRBJ1-4 - TRBV28 TGTGCCAGCAGTTTGTCCGGGACCCGGAATGAAAAACTGTTTTTT CASSLSGTRNEKLFF
many TRBJ1-1 - TRBV6-5 TGTGCCAGCAGTTACTTGGGCGGCATTTCGAACACTGAAGCTTTCTTT CASSYLGGISNTEAFF
large TRBJ2-1 - TRBV7-8 TGTGCCAGCAGCTTACATATAGCGGAACCGCCAGAGCAGTTCTTC CASSLHIAEPPEQFF
large TRBJ2-6 - TRBV20-1 TGCAGTGCTAGAGGAGCGGCCACTCTGGCCAACGTCCTGACTTTC CSARGAATLANVLTF
- TRBJ2-2 - TRBV29-1 TGCAGCGTTGGGATAGACACCGGGGAGCTGTTTTTT CSVGIDTGELFF
medium-sized TRBJ1-5 - TRBV19 TGTGCCAGTAGTTACCACCCGCGGGGGGCCGAGCAGCCCCAGCATTTT CASSYHPRGAEQPQHF
few TRBJ2-3 - TRBV6-6 TGTGCCAGCGCCGTCAGCACAGATACGCAGTATTTT CASAVSTDTQYF
many TRBJ2-2 TRBD2 TRBV7-6 TGTGCCAGCAGCTTCGGCGGGGAGGGTTCTAGCCGGAACACCGGGGAGCTGTTTTTT CASSFGGEGSSRNTGELFF
medium-sized TRBJ2-7 TRBD2 TRBV20-1 TGCAGTGCCAGACTAGCGGGGGGCCGTCGTCCGTCCTACGAGCAGTACTTC CSARLAGGRRPSYEQYF
many TRBJ2-1 - TRBV28 TGTGCCAGCAGTTCCAGTTGGGGAACGTACAATGAGCAGTTCTTC CASSSSWGTYNEQFF
many TRBJ2-3 - TRBV20-1 TGCAGTGCTCGGGGAGGGGGGAGAGATACGCAGTATTTT CSARGGGRDTQYF
many TRBJ2-5 - TRBV10-3 TGTGCCATCAGTGAGCCTGGGACTCAAGAGACCCAGTACTTC CAISEPGTQETQYF
medium-sized TRBJ1-1 - TRBV29-1 TGCAGCGGCCTACACACTGAAGCTTTCTTT CSGLHTEAFF
medium-sized TRBJ2-1 - TRBV7-3 TGTGCCAGCAGCTTAACGGGGGTCCGAGAGCAGTTCTTC CASSLTGVREQFF
medium-sized TRBJ2-5 - TRBV7-2 TGTGCCAGCAGCTCACCCAGGGAAGAGACCCAGTACTTC CASSSPREETQYF